The 25 T cell receptor beta chains reported below all come from one sample, sequenced in a study of monozygotic twins with inflammatory bowel disease. Each CDR3 protein gets one entry in TCRdb, which reprocessed the 5' RACE reads and gives no DNA. Its table records some 160,000 distinct CDR3 sequences. What was sequenced was blood. The receptors stem from a human donor with ulcerative colitis or Crohn's disease, or a healthy co-twin of an affected twin (not recorded which).

The chain couples TRBV5-1 to TRBJ2-4; TCRdb designates TRBD1, a call that cannot be tested without DNA. The germline CDR1 and CDR2 sequences are SGHRS and YFSETQ. This CDR3 contains 14 residues. CDR3 amino acids: CASTPGQGENMQYF.

V and J are TRBV29-1 and TRBJ2-7; TCRdb selects TRBD1, and the lack of DNA leaves this call unchecked. Germline CDR1 and CDR2: SQVTM and ANQGSEA. The CDR3 covers 11 residues. CDR3 residues: CSVAGTQEQYF.

The chain has TRBV27 and TRBJ1-2; there is no DNA to check the TCRdb D call of TRBD1. Germline values: CDR1 MNHEY, CDR2 SMNVEV (reference sequence). The CDR3 spans 13 residues. The CDR3 loop reads CASRPQGAIGYTF.

CDR3 sequence: CASSGRWRETQYF. The chain combines TRBV5-1 with TRBJ2-5; TCRdb's D call, TRBD2, is unchecked because there is no DNA. The CDR3 extends over 13 amino acids. CDR1 is SGHRS and CDR2 is YFSETQ in the germline V gene.

The V call is TRBV28, the J call TRBJ1-1; with no DNA, the TCRdb D assignment of TRBD1 cannot be verified. The CDR3 has 11 residues. Germline values: CDR1 MDHEN, CDR2 SYDVKM. Here the CDR3 reads CASSRGQQAFF.

The genes are TRBV7-6 and TRBJ1-4. This CDR3 is 14 amino acids long. Germline CDR1 SGHVS, CDR2 FNYEAQ. The CDR3 spells CASSNPRVDEKLFF.

This chain connects TRBV7-9 to TRBJ1-1; absent DNA, TCRdb's TRBD1 call cannot be checked. This CDR3 comprises 12 residues. Germline lookup yields CDR1 SEHNR and CDR2 FQNEAQ (reference sequence). CDR3 loop: CATNPETGEAFF.

This sequence joins TRBV9 and TRBJ2-5; the TRBD1 assignment by TCRdb is unverifiable without DNA. CDR1 and CDR2 from the germline V gene are SGDLS and YYNGEE. The CDR3 consists of 14 residues. CDR3: CASSETLRGETQYF. The full variable domain, with the rest looked up from reference TRBV9 and TRBJ2-5, is DSGVTQTPKHLITATGQRVTLRCSPRSGDLSVYWYQQSLDQGLQFLIQYYNGEERAKGNILERFSAQQFPDLHSELNLSSLELGDSALYFCASSETLRGETQYFGPGTRLLVL.

V usage is TRBV6-5 and J usage is TRBJ2-1. The germline V gene encodes CDR1 MNHEY and CDR2 SVGAGI. The CDR3 runs 15 residues. This CDR3 is CASSFLPSSYNEQFF.

The CDR3 region is CASSLDRNQPQHF. V and J are TRBV18 and TRBJ1-5. CDR1 is KGHSH, CDR2 LQKENI, per germline. The CDR3 covers 13 residues.

This chain joins TRBV7-2 and TRBJ2-2; TCRdb's D gene call, TRBD1, goes unchecked for lack of DNA. The CDR3 contains 15 residues. Germline values: CDR1 SGHTA, CDR2 FQGNSA. The CDR3 region is CASRTGRKNTGELFF.

The chain recombines TRBV20-1 with TRBJ1-2. The germline gives CDR1 DFQATT, CDR2 SNEGSKA (reference sequence). The CDR3 covers 15 residues. The chain's CDR3 is CSAFGTADPTYGYTF.

The chain is built from TRBV5-1 and TRBJ1-1; TCRdb calls TRBD1, which cannot be checked without DNA. Germline assignment: CDR1 SGHRS and CDR2 YFSETQ. This CDR3 is 13 amino acids long. CDR3 loop: CASGQTPGTEAFF.

The J gene is TRBJ2-7, the V gene TRBV7-9; TCRdb's D gene call, TRBD2, goes unchecked for lack of DNA. The CDR3 extends over 14 amino acids. Per germline, CDR1 SEHNR and CDR2 FQNEAQ (reference sequence). CDR3 sequence: CASSLAPGPTEQYF.

V usage is TRBV27 and J usage is TRBJ2-1; TCRdb's D call of TRBD1 is untestable without DNA. CDR3 length: 16 amino acids. Looked up from germline, CDR1 is MNHEY and CDR2 is SMNVEV (reference sequence). CDR3 sequence: CASSTQGGASYNEQFF.

This chain joins TRBV25-1 and TRBJ1-4. From germline, CDR1 is MGHDK and CDR2 SYGVNS. CDR3 length: 14 residues. CDR3 loop: CASSITEDNEKLFF.

V gene TRBV5-1 combines with J gene TRBJ1-1; without DNA, the TCRdb call of TRBD1 cannot be checked. CDR3 length equals 17 residues. Germline CDR1 reads SGHRS; CDR2 reads YFSETQ. CDR3 region: CASSLSSGGAMNTEAFF.

The chain links TRBV6-5 to TRBJ2-5; TCRdb lists TRBD1, though no DNA is available to test this call. Germline V gene data show CDR1 as MNHEY and CDR2 as SVGAGI. The length of the CDR3 is 15 residues. This CDR3 is CASSYDRGRGETQYF.

The rearrangement links TRBV4-1 to TRBJ2-1. Germline V gene sequence: CDR1 MGHRA, CDR2 YSYEKL. This CDR3 has 15 residues. The CDR3 is CASSQELYSYNEQFF.

The chain is built from TRBV20-1 and TRBJ1-1. This CDR3 comprises 11 residues. Germline lookup yields CDR1 DFQATT and CDR2 SNEGSKA (reference sequence). This CDR3 is CSARESTEAFF.

The chain couples TRBV29-1 to TRBJ1-1. Germline V lookup: CDR1 SQVTM, CDR2 ANQGSEA. This CDR3 comprises 13 residues. The CDR3 is CSVIDMVIAEAFF.

The chain has TRBV11-2 and TRBJ2-7; with no DNA, the TCRdb D assignment of TRBD1 cannot be verified. Germline CDR1 and CDR2: SGHAT and FQNNGV. CDR3 length: 16 amino acids. The CDR3 here is CASSLEEGTVRYEQYF.

The chain is built from TRBV10-3 and TRBJ2-7; TCRdb lists TRBD1, though no DNA is available to test this call. CDR3 length equals 13 residues. Germline V CDR1 and CDR2: ENHRY, SYGVKD. The chain's CDR3 is CAILDQGRDEQYF.

The V gene is TRBV20-1, the J gene TRBJ2-3; with no DNA, the TCRdb D assignment of TRBD1 cannot be verified. The germline CDR1 and CDR2 sequences are DFQATT and SNEGSKA (reference sequence). The CDR3 consists of 15 residues. The CDR3 loop reads CSARDPRGSTDTQYF.

The chain's CDR3 is CASSSTSGASTDTQYF. V and J are TRBV4-3 and TRBJ2-3; TCRdb lists TRBD2, though no DNA is available to test this call. The germline V gene encodes CDR1 LGHNA and CDR2 YSLEER. The CDR3 extends over 16 amino acids.